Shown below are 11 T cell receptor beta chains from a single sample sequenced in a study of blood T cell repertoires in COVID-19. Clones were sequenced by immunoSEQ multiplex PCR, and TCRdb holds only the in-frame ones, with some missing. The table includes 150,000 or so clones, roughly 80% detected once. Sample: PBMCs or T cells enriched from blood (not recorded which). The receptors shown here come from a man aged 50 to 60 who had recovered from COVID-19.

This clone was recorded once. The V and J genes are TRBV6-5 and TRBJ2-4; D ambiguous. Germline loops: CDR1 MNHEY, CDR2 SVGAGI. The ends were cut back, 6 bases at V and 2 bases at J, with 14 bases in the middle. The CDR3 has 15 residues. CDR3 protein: CASSDVASTKNIQYF. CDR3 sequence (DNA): TGTGCCAGCAGCGATGTAGCATCCACCAAAAACATTCAGTACTTC.

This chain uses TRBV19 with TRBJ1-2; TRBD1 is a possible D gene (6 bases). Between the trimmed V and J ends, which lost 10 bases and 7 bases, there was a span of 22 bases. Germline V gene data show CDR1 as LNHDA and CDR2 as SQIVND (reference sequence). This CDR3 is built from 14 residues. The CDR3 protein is CATYSTGIRGGYTF. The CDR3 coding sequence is TGTGCCACCTACTCTACAGGGATTCGTGGTGGCTACACCTTC.

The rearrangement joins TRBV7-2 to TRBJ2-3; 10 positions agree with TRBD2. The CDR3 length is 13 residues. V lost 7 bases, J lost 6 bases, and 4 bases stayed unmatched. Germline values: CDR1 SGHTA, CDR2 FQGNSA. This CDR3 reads CASISSGRDTQYF. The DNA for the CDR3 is TGTGCCAGCATTAGTAGCGGGAGGGATACGCAGTATTTT. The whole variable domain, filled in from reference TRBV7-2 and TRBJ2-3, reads GAGVSQSPSNKVTEKGKDVELRCDPISGHTALYWYRQSLGQGLEFLIYFQGNSAPDKSGLPSDRFSAERTGGSVSTLTIQRTQQEDSAVYLCASISSGRDTQYFGPGTRLTVL.

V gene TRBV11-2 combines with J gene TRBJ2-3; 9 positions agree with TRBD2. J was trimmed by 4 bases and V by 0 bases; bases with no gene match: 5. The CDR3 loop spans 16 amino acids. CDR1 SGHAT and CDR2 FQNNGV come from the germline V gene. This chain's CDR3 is CASSLEGTSRADTQYF. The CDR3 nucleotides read TGTGCCAGCAGCTTAGAAGGGACTAGCCGTGCAGATACGCAGTATTTT.

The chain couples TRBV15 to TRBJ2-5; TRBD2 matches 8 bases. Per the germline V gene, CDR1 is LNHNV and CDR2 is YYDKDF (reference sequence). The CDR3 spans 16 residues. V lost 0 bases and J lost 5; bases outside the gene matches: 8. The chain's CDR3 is CATSRDTSGTGETQYF. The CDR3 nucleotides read TGTGCCACCAGCAGAGATACTAGCGGCACTGGGGAGACCCAGTACTTC.

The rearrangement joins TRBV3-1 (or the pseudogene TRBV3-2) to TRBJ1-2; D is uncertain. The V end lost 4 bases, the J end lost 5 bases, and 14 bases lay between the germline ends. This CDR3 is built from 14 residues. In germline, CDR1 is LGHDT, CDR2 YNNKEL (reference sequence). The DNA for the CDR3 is TGTGCCAGCAGCCCGGATATGGGCTCATATGGCTACACCTTC. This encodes CASSPDMGSYGYTF.

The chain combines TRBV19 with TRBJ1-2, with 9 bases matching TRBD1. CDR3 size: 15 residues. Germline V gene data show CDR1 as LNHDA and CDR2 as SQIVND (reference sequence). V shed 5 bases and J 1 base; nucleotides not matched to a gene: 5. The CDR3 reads CASSLMGQGNYGYTF. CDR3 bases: TGTGCCAGTAGTCTTATGGGACAGGGTAACTATGGCTACACCTTC.

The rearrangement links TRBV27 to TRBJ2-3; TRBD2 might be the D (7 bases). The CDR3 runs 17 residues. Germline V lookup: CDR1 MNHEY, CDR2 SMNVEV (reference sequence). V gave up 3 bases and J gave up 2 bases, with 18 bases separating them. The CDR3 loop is CASSFPPLRGHTDTQYF. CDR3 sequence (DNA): TGTGCCAGCAGTTTCCCCCCCTTGCGGGGGCACACAGATACGCAGTATTTT.

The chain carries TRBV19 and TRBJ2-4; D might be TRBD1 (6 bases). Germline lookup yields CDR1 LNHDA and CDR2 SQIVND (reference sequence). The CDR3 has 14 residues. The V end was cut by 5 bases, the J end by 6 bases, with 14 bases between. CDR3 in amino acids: CASSPSGHGNIQYF. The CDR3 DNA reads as TGTGCCAGTAGTCCTTCGGGACACGGAAACATTCAGTACTTC.

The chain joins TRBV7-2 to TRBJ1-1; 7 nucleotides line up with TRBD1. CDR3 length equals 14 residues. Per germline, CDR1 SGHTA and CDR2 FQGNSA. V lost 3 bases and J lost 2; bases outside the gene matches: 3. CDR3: CASSFRGRNTEAFF. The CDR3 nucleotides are TGTGCCAGCAGCTTTAGGGGGCGCAACACTGAAGCTTTCTTT.

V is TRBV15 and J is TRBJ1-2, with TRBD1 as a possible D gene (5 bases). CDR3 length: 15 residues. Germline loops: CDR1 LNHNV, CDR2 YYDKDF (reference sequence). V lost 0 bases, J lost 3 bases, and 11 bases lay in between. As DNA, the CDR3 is TGTGCCACCAGCAGAGACAGGGCGCCCGACTATGGCTACACCTTC. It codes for CATSRDRAPDYGYTF. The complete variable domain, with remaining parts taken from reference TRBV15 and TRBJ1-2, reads DAMVIQNPRYQVTQFGKPVTLSCSQTLNHNVMYWYQQKSSQAPKLLFHYYDKDFNNEADTPDNFQSRRPNTSFCFLDIRSPGLGDTAMYLCATSRDRAPDYGYTFGSGTRLTVV.